This entry features one TCR beta chain sequence. The data belong to a study of T cells in Graves' hyperthyroidism and ophthalmopathy. The germline V and J ends were trimmed by 1 base and 0 bases, with 9 bases remaining between them. Germline V lookup: CDR1 SGHNT, CDR2 YENEEA. CDR3 length equals 15 residues. A roughly 9.3 ml volume of fresh peripheral blood provided the PBMCs. Amplification yielded TCR beta CDR3 regions, with RNA transcripts as the source. HTBI primers were employed in a first-round RT-PCR of the TCR CDR3. MiXCR was run by TCRdb on the multiplex PCR reads, yielding one entry per CDR3 protein. Of hundreds of thousands of distinct CDR3 sequences listed, roughly 17% are singletons.

The TCR originated in a woman aged 18-29 years with Graves' hyperthyroidism. The material sequenced was blood. The rearrangement joins TRBV11-3 to TRBJ1-1; D uncertain. The CDR3 DNA follows: TGTGCCAGCAGCTTAGCCGACAAACTGAACACTGAAGCTTTCTTT. This sequence encodes CASSLADKLNTEAFF.